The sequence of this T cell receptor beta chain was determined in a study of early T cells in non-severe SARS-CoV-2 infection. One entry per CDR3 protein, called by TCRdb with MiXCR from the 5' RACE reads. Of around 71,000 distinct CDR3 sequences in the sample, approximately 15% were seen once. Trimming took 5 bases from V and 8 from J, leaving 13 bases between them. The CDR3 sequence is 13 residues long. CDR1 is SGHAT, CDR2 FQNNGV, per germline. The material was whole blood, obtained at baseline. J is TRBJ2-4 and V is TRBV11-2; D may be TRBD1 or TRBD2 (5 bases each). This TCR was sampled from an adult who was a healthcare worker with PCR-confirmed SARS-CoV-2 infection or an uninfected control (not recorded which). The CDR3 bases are TGTGCCAGCAGCGCGCGACAGAGGGACATTCAGTACTTC. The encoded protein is CASSARQRDIQYF. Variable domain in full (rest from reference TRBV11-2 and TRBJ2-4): EAGVAQSPRYKIIEKRQSVAFWCNPISGHATLYWYQQILGQGPKLLIQFQNNGVVDDSQLPKDRFSAERLKGVDSTLKIQPAKLEDSAVYLCASSARQRDIQYFGAGTRLSVL.